The clone carrying this T cell receptor (beta chain) has a count of ten or more. Using RNA transcripts as the source, TCR beta CDR3 regions were amplified. Carried out on the TCR CDR3, a first-round RT-PCR used the HTBI primer set. TCRdb used MiXCR to reprocess the multiplex PCR reads, holding one entry per CDR3 protein. The repertoire consists of under 450,000 distinct CDR3 sequences, with 15% to 18% occurring once and the leading ten covering almost 8%. The sample comes from a study of T cells in Graves' hyperthyroidism and ophthalmopathy. The CDR3 is 14 residues long. V shed 3 bases and J shed 0 bases, with 9 bases lying between them. The germline CDR1 and CDR2 sequences are GTSNPN and SVGIG (reference sequence).

This chain connects TRBV30 to TRBJ1-3, with D hard to call. Sample: blood. The sequence derives from a woman between 18 and 29 years old with Graves' hyperthyroidism. The CDR3 sequence: CAWRRLLSGNTIYF. CDR3 coding DNA: TGTGCCTGGAGACGGCTTCTCTCTGGAAACACCATATATTTT.